The sample holds many counts of the clone carrying this T cell receptor beta chain. Germline values: CDR1 MNHEY, CDR2 SVGAGI. This CDR3 has 16 amino acids. The V segment lost 3 bases and the J segment 5 bases; nucleotides outside the gene matches: 9. TCRdb redid the calling of the reads with MiXCR, one entry per CDR3 protein. The data show some 300,000 distinct CDR3 sequences, roughly 9.3% seen once. The sample originates from a study of T cell repertoires in cytomegalovirus infection. The clonotype comes from a human donor in good health (CMV status not recorded). Some clones in this sample may be carry-over from other donors' samples. Sequenced material: PBMCs. This chain joins TRBV6-5 and TRBJ2-2; 7 nucleotides agree with TRBD2. The CDR3 nucleotides read TGTGCCAGCAGTTATAGACTAGCTTTGAGGACCGGGGAGCTGTTTTTT. It yields the protein CASSYRLALRTGELFF.